These T cell receptor beta chains were read from a single sample in a study of cytomegalovirus exposure and HLA in healthy donors. Some clones are missing from TCRdb's copy, which holds only in-frame ones; the method was immunoSEQ multiplex PCR. The sample includes tens of thousands of clones, more than 65% of them seen just once. Sequences were obtained from PBMCs. These receptors all stem from a male donor in good health and CMV-seropositive. CDR3s include the opening cysteine and the closing phenylalanine or tryptophan. D genes are given only for firm matches. Clone size is stated in some rows and not others, as once, few, many or a class when expanded.

>-|TRBV5-4|14|TRBJ1-1|-
TGTGCCAGCAGCTTGGACAAATTGAACACTGAAGCTTTCTTT
CASSLDKLNTEAFF
>-|TRBV30|16|TRBJ2-5|-
TGTGCCTGGAGTGTACGTGGAGGGGGCTCATCGGAGACCCAGTACTTC
CAWSVRGGGSSETQYF
>-|TRBV18|16|TRBJ2-7|TRBD2
TGTGCCAGCTCATCTGGGACTAGCGGGAGATCTCTCGAGCAGTACTTC
CASSSGTSGRSLEQYF
>few|TRBV5-6|15|TRBJ1-4|-
TGTGCCAGCAGCCTGTGGGTCGACATTAATGAAAAACTGTTTTTT
CASSLWVDINEKLFF
>-|TRBV19|17|TRBJ2-7|-
TGTGCCAGTAGTCCTAGGCTTCCGGGACAAGCCACCTACGAGCAGTACTTC
CASSPRLPGQATYEQYF
>-|TRBV4-1|15|TRBJ1-2|TRBD1
TGCGCCAGCAGCCAAGACCCCAGGGGGAACTATGGCTACACCTTC
CASSQDPRGNYGYTF
>-|TRBV6-5|13|TRBJ1-2|-
TGTGCCAGCAGTAACTTGCAGGGTTATGGCTACACCTTC
CASSNLQGYGYTF
>-|TRBV7-9|15|TRBJ2-3|TRBD2
TGTGCCAGCAGCCGACTAGCGGGGGGACCAGATACGCAGTATTTT
CASSRLAGGPDTQYF
>-|TRBV13|16|TRBJ1-2|-
TGTGCCAGCAGCAAATGGGCCCAGCGGGGTATCTATGGCTACACCTTC
CASSKWAQRGIYGYTF
>-|TRBV6-4|14|TRBJ2-2|TRBD1
TGTGCCAGCAGTGTCGGACAGGGGACCGGGGAGCTGTTTTTT
CASSVGQGTGELFF
>-|TRBV10-1|16|TRBJ2-1|TRBD2
TGCGCCAGCAGTGAGTTGGGGACTAGCGGCAGGAATGAGCAGTTCTTC
CASSELGTSGRNEQFF
>-|TRBV10-3|16|TRBJ1-1|-
TGTGCCATCAGTGAGTCGACAACAGTATCGAACACTGAAGCTTTCTTT
CAISESTTVSNTEAFF
>-|TRBV9|13|TRBJ2-7|-
TGTGCCAGCAGCGCAGGCAGTTCCTACGAGCAGTACTTC
CASSAGSSYEQYF
>-|TRBV5-1|16|TRBJ2-1|TRBD2
TGCGCCAGCGGGGAGCGAGCGGGGGGGGCTATTCATGAGCAGTTCTTC
CASGERAGGAIHEQFF
>-|TRBV30|12|TRBJ2-1|-
TGTGCCTGGAGGCGGATTCTGGATGAGCAGTTCTTC
CAWRRILDEQFF
>once|TRBV29-1|14|TRBJ1-1|TRBD1
TGCAGCGTTCTGCGACAGGGGACCAACACTGAAGCTTTCTTT
CSVLRQGTNTEAFF
>-|TRBV30|12|TRBJ1-2|-
TGTGCCTGGAGTCCCAACATACACGGCTACACCTTC
CAWSPNIHGYTF